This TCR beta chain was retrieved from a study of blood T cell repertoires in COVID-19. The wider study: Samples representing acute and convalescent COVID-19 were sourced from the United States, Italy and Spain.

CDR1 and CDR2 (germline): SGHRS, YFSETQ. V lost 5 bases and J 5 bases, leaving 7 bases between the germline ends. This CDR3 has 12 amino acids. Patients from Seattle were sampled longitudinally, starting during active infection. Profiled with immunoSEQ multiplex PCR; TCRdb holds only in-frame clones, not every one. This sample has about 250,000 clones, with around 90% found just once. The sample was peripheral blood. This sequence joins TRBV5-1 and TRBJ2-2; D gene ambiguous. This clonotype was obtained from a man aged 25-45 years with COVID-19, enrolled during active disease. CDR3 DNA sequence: TGCGCCAGCAGGTCCGAGACCGGGGAGCTGTTTTTT. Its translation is CASRSETGELFF.